The next 12 T cell receptor beta chains were all read from a single sample in a study of blood T cell repertoires in COVID-19. The protocol was immunoSEQ multiplex PCR, while the TCRdb copy is restricted to in-frame clones and leaves out a portion. In the table there are about 250,000 clones, 80% to 85% of which are singletons. Sequenced input: peripheral blood. Source of these receptors: a man in his forties or fifties with active or convalescent COVID-19.

This chain uses TRBV6-5 with TRBJ2-7; possibly TRBD1 for D (6 bases). The CDR3 runs 15 residues. V gave up 7 bases and J gave up 5 bases, with 21 bases separating them. Germline CDR1 is MNHEY and CDR2 is SVGAGI. CDR3 DNA sequence: TGTGCCAGCATGGGGATTAACAGGGCCCCTCACGAGCAGTACTTC. It specifies CASMGINRAPHEQYF.

The chain links TRBV5-1 to TRBJ2-1, with 8 positions matching TRBD1. This CDR3 has 18 amino acids. With V trimmed by 4 bases and J by 5 bases, 17 bases remained unmatched. Germline V CDR1 and CDR2: SGHRS, YFSETQ. The CDR3 DNA is TGCGCCAGCAGCCCTTCGGTGTCAGGGGGCGCTTTCAACAATGAGCAGTTCTTC. Amino acids: CASSPSVSGGAFNNEQFF.

J is TRBJ1-2 and V is TRBV19, with D unresolved. CDR3 length: 15 residues. Germline V gene data show CDR1 as LNHDA and CDR2 as SQIVND (reference sequence). The ends were cut back, 3 bases at V and 8 bases at J, with 19 bases in the middle. CDR3 sequence (DNA): TGTGCCAGTAGTATTAGTTTGCGGTCGGCCGGAGGCTACACCTTC. Its protein is CASSISLRSAGGYTF.

This chain joins TRBV28 and TRBJ2-5, with 7 bases that match TRBD1. V shed 3 bases, J shed 1 base, and the junction held 2 bases outside the gene matches. The CDR3 consists of 14 residues. The germline V gene encodes CDR1 MDHEN and CDR2 SYDVKM. CDR3 in DNA: TGTGCCAGCAGTTTCGGGACAGTCCAAGAGACCCAGTACTTC. Protein sequence: CASSFGTVQETQYF.

This clone appeared once. This chain uses TRBV6-2 or TRBV6-3 with TRBJ1-4; 10 bases map to TRBD1. The CDR3 sequence is 15 residues long. Germline trimming cut 2 bases from V and 8 bases from J; bases unmatched to any gene: 5. The V gene's germline CDR1 is MNHEY and CDR2 SVGEGT. The DNA for the CDR3 is TGTGCCAGCAGTTACCCCGGACAGGGGGACGAAAAACTGTTTTTT. Its protein product is CASSYPGQGDEKLFF.

This clone was observed at least ten times. J is TRBJ2-7 and V is TRBV19; D remains ambiguous. The germline gives CDR1 LNHDA, CDR2 SQIVND (reference sequence). This CDR3 has 16 amino acids. Trimming shortened V by 1 base and J by 8 bases, and 21 bases separated the two germline ends. CDR3 residues: CASSIVFLNSLCQQYF. CDR3 DNA sequence: TGTGCCAGTAGTATAGTGTTCCTAAACTCATTGTGTCAGCAGTACTTC. The full variable domain, its missing parts supplied by reference TRBV19 and TRBJ2-7, is DGGITQSPKYLFRKEGQNVTLSCEQNLNHDAMYWYRQDPGQGLRLIYYSQIVNDFQKGDIAEGYSVSREKKESFPLTVTSAQKNPTAFYLCASSIVFLNSLCQQYFGPGTRLTVT.

V gene TRBV6-2 or TRBV6-3 combines with J gene TRBJ2-7; D remains ambiguous. CDR1 and CDR2 (germline): MNHEY, SVGEGT. The CDR3 sequence is 14 residues long. The V end lost 5 bases, the J end lost 1 base, and 12 bases lay between the germline ends. For the CDR3, the DNA is TGTGCCAGCAGTGTGGTCTACGGTTCCTACGAGCAGTACTTC. Translating it yields CASSVVYGSYEQYF.

The V and J genes are TRBV14 and TRBJ2-3; D possibly corresponds to TRBD2 (6 bases). Germline CDR1 reads SGHDN; CDR2 reads FVKESK. The CDR3 extends over 14 amino acids. Trimming pared 4 bases from V and 3 bases from J, leaving 11 bases between. The CDR3 DNA reads TGTGCCAGCAGCCGGGACTGGGGAACAGATACGCAGTATTTT. It codes for CASSRDWGTDTQYF.

V usage is TRBV4-1 and J usage is TRBJ1-6; 7 nucleotides agree with TRBD1. V was clipped by 6 bases and J by 6 bases; unmatched bases: 11. Germline V gene lookup returns CDR1 MGHRA and CDR2 YSYEKL. There are 16 residues in the CDR3. In nucleotides, the CDR3 is TGCGCCAGCAGACCTATATACAGGGGACGTAATTCACCCCTCCACTTT. It yields the protein CASRPIYRGRNSPLHF.

The chain is built from TRBV21-1 and TRBJ1-1; the D call of TRBD1 is as the table states it, not checked on the DNA. TRBV21-1 is noted as a pseudogene. This CDR3 region has 13 residues. The CDR3: CASSEHQNTEAFF. The CDR3 DNA reads as TGTGCCAGCAGCGAACACCAGAACACTGAAGCTTTCTTT.

This clone was seen repeatedly, ten times or more. The chain joins TRBV29-1 to TRBJ2-3, with 8 bases matching TRBD1. CDR1 SQVTM and CDR2 ANQGSEA come from the germline V gene. Germline trimming cut 6 bases from V and 0 bases from J; bases unmatched to any gene: 5. The CDR3 runs 14 residues. In nucleotides, the CDR3 is TGCAGCGTGGCTCAGGGGGCTAGCACAGATACGCAGTATTTT. Translation gives CSVAQGASTDTQYF.

The rearrangement joins TRBV5-1 to TRBJ1-2, with D possibly matching TRBD1 (6 bases). Germline V gene lookup returns CDR1 SGHRS and CDR2 YFSETQ. The CDR3 sequence is 13 residues long. The ends were cut back, 0 bases at V and 6 bases at J, with 9 bases in the middle. As DNA, the CDR3 is TGCGCCAGCAGCTTGGCCGAGGGGGATGGCTACACCTTC. Translating it yields CASSLAEGDGYTF.